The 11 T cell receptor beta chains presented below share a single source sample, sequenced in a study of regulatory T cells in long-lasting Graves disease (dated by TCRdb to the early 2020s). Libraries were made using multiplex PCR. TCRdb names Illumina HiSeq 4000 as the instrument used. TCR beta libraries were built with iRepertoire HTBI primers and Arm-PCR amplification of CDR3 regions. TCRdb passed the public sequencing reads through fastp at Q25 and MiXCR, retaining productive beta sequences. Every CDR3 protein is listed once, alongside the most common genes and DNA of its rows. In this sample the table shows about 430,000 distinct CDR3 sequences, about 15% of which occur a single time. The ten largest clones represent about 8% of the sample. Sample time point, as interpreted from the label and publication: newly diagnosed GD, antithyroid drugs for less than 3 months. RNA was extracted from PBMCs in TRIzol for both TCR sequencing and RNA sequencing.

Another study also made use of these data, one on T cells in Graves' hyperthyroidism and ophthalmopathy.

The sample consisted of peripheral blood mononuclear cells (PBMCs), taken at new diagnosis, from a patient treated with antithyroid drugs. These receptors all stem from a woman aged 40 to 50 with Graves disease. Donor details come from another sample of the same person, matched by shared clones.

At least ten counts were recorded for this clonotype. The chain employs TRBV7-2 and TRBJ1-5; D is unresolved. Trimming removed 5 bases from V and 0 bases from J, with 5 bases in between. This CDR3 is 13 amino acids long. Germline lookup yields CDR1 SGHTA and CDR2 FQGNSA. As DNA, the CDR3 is TGTGCCAGCAGCCTAAATAGCAATCAGCCCCAGCATTTT. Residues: CASSLNSNQPQHF.

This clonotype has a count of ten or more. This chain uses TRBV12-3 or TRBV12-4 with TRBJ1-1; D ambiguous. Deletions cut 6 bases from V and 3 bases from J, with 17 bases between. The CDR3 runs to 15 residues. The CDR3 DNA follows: TGTGCCAGCAGCCCCGACGTAGGGCGCGACACTGAAGCTTTCTTT. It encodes CASSPDVGRDTEAFF.

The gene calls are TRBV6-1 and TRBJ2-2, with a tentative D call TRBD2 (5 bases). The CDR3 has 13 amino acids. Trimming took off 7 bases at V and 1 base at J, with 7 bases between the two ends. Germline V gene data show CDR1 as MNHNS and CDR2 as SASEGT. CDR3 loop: CASNGMNTGELFF. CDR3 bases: TGTGCCAGCAACGGGATGAACACCGGGGAGCTGTTTTTT.

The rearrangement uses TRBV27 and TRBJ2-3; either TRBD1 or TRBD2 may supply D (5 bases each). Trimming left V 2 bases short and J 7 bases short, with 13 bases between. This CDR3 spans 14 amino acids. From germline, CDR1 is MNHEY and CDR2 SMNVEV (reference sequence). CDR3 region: CASSLSPGRNTQYF. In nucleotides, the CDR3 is TGTGCCAGCAGTTTAAGCCCGGGGCGAAATACGCAGTATTTT.

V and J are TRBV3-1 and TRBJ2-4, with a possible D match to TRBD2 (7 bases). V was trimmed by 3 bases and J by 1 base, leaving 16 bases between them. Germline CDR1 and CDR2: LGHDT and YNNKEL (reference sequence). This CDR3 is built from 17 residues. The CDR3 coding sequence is TGTGCCAGCAGCCAGGGGACTGGGAGGGGGGCCAAAAACATTCAGTACTTC. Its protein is CASSQGTGRGAKNIQYF.

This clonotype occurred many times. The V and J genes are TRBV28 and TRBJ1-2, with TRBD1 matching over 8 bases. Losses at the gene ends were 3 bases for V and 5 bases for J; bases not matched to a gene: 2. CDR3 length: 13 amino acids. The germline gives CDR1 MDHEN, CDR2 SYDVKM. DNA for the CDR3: TGTGCCAGCAGTTTTGACAGGGGTTATGGCTACACCTTC. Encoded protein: CASSFDRGYGYTF.

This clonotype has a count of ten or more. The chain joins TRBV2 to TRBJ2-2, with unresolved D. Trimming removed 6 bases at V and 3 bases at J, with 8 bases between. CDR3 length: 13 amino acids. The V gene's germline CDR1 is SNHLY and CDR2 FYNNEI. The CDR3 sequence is CASREYDTGELFF. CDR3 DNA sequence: TGTGCCAGCAGGGAGTACGACACCGGGGAGCTGTTTTTT.

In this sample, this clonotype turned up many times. This chain's CDR3 is CSARDLEGTYEQYF. The CDR3 DNA sequence: TGCAGTGCTAGAGATCTCGAGGGGACCTACGAGCAGTACTTC. V gene TRBV20-1 combines with J gene TRBJ2-7; D is perhaps TRBD1 or TRBD2 (5 bases each). The V end was cut by 0 bases, the J end by 2 bases, with 11 bases between. The CDR3 is 14 amino acids. The germline gives CDR1 DFQATT, CDR2 SNEGSKA (reference sequence).

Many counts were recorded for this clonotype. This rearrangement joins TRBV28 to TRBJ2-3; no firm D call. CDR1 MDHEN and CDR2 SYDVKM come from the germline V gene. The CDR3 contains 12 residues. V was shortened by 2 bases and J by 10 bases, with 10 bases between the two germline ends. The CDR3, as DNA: TGTGCCAGCAGTTTAAGGAGCGCCCCGCAGTATTTT. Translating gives CASSLRSAPQYF.

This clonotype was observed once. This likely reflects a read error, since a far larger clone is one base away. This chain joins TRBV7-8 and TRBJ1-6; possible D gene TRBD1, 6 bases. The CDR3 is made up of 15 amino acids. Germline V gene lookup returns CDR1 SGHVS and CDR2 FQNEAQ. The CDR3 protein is CASSETGFYNSPPHF. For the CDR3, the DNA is TGTGCCAGCAGTGAGACAGGTTTCTATAATTCACCCCCCCACTTT.

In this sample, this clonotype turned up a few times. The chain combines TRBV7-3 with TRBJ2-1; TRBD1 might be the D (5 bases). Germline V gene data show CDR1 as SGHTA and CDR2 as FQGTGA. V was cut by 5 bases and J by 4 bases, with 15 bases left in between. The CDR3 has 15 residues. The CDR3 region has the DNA TGTGCCAGCAGCACTCAGGGCGATGGATACAATGAGCAGTTCTTC. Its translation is CASSTQGDGYNEQFF.